This entry features one T cell receptor (beta chain) sequence. The sample belongs to a study of regulatory T cells in long-lasting Graves disease. CDR3-region Arm-PCR and iRepertoire HTBI primers produced the TCR beta libraries. TCRdb fed the multiplex PCR reads into MiXCR, producing one record per CDR3 protein. The table lists some 500,000 distinct CDR3 sequences, about 16% of them singletons. Described time point: newly diagnosed GD, antithyroid drugs for less than 3 months. Extracted PBMC RNA gave rise to the TCR library. Germline V gene lookup returns CDR1 SGHVS and CDR2 FQNEAQ. Trimming took 3 bases from V and 1 from J, leaving 10 bases between them. The CDR3 extends over 15 amino acids. The same sample was also used in a study of T cells in Graves' hyperthyroidism and ophthalmopathy.

The material was peripheral blood mononuclear cells (PBMCs), obtained at new diagnosis, from a patient treated with antithyroid drugs. The clonotype originates from a middle-aged woman with Graves disease. This chain links TRBV7-8 with TRBJ1-5; D might be TRBD1 (6 bases). DNA of the CDR3: TGTGCCAGCAGCTTTCGACAGGCGAGCAATCAGCCCCAGCATTTT. Translated: CASSFRQASNQPQHF.